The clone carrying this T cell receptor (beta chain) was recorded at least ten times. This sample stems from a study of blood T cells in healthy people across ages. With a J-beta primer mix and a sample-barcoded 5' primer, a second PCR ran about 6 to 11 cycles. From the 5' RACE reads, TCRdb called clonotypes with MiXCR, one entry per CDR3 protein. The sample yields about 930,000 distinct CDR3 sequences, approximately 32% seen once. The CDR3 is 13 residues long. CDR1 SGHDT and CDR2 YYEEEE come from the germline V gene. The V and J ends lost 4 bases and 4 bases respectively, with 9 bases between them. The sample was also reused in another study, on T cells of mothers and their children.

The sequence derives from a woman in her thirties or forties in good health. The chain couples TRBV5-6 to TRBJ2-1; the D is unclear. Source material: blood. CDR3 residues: CASSPYLYNEQFF. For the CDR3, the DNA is TGTGCCAGCAGCCCTTACCTTTACAATGAGCAGTTCTTC.